This record covers a single T cell receptor (beta chain). This record comes from a study of T cell changes during pregnancy in multiple sclerosis. With 5 bases removed from V and 4 bases from J, the gap between germline ends came to 8 bases. CDR1 is WSHSY, CDR2 SAAADI, per germline. The CDR3 covers 12 residues. Using immunoSEQ multiplex PCR, the repertoire was profiled, and TCRdb retains in-frame clones only, with some absent. The sample records tens of thousands of clones, 70% to 90% being singletons. Specimen: CD4+ T cells from peripheral blood mononuclear cells, collected in the first trimester of pregnancy. V is TRBV10-2 and J is TRBJ1-2, with a possible D match to TRBD1 (5 bases). The sequence derives from a female donor with multiple sclerosis, enrolled in a pregnancy study. The CDR3 coding sequence is TGCGCCAGCAGTTTTGACAGCTATGGCTACACCTTC. Translation: CASSFDSYGYTF.